Shown below are 16 T cell receptor beta chains from a single sample sequenced in a study of T cell repertoires in cytomegalovirus infection. TCRdb re-derived calls from the reads in MiXCR, one entry per CDR3 protein. Here the sample spans about 460,000 distinct CDR3 sequences, 11% being singletons. Sequencing input: PBMCs. The receptor set was obtained from a human donor in good health (CMV status not recorded). Some clones in this sample may be carry-over from other donors' samples.

This clonotype was seen many times. The V gene is TRBV7-9, the J gene TRBJ2-7; D unclear. Germline loops: CDR1 SEHNR, CDR2 FQNEAQ (reference sequence). V shed 1 base and J shed 9 bases, with 10 bases lying between them. CDR3 size: 12 residues. The CDR3 sequence: CASSLGPFGQYF. In DNA form, the CDR3 reads TGTGCCAGCAGCTTAGGGCCCTTCGGGCAGTACTTC. The whole variable domain, filled in from reference TRBV7-9 and TRBJ2-7, reads DTGVSQNPRHKITKRGQNVTFRCDPISEHNRLYWYRQTLGQGPEFLTYFQNEAQLEKSRLLSDRFSAERPKGSFSTLEIQRTEQGDSAMYLCASSLGPFGQYFGPGTRLTVT.

In its sample, this clonotype was seen many times. The chain links TRBV7-9 to TRBJ2-7; 9 bases fit TRBD1. The trim removed 4 bases at V and 2 bases at J, leaving 3 bases unmatched. Germline CDR1 reads SEHNR; CDR2 reads FQNEAQ (reference sequence). The CDR3 sequence is 14 residues long. The CDR3 protein is CASSSGQGTYEQYF. The DNA of the CDR3 is TGTGCCAGCAGCTCGGGACAGGGAACCTACGAGCAGTACTTC.

The rearrangement uses TRBV5-4 and TRBJ1-6; TRBD1 matches at 7 bases. In germline, CDR1 is SGHNT, CDR2 YYREEE (reference sequence). V shed 7 bases and J 10 bases; nucleotides not matched to a gene: 8. The CDR3 is made up of 13 amino acids. The CDR3, as DNA: TGTGCCAGCGGACCCGACAGGGACTCACCCCTCCACTTT. This gives the protein CASGPDRDSPLHF. The full variable domain, completed using reference TRBV5-4 and TRBJ1-6, is ETGVTQSPTHLIKTRGQQVTLRCSSQSGHNTVSWYQQALGQGPQFIFQYYREEENGRGNFPPRFSGLQFPNYSSELNVNALELDDSALYLCASGPDRDSPLHFGNGTRLTVT.

The chain links TRBV28 to TRBJ2-1, with 11 bases identical to TRBD2. V gave up 6 bases and J gave up 8 bases; unmatched junction bases: 6. The CDR3 has 14 amino acids. The germline V gene has CDR1 MDHEN and CDR2 SYDVKM. Written as DNA, the CDR3 is TGTGCCAGCAGACTTAGCGGGAGGGTCGATGAGCAGTTCTTC. Encoded protein: CASRLSGRVDEQFF.

There are a few counts of this clonotype. V and J are TRBV27 and TRBJ2-1; D is possibly TRBD1 (6 bases). The V gene lost 4 bases and the J gene lost 6 bases, with 13 bases spanning the gap. The germline V gene has CDR1 MNHEY and CDR2 SMNVEV (reference sequence). The CDR3 extends over 14 amino acids. The DNA of the CDR3 is TGTGCCAGCAGTTCCGGTACAGGGTTCAATGAGCAGTTCTTC. Encoded protein: CASSSGTGFNEQFF.

The chain has TRBV5-6 and TRBJ1-1; a possible D gene is TRBD1 (6 bases). Trimming cost V 1 base and J 9 bases, with 19 bases left between them. The CDR3 runs 15 residues. Germline values: CDR1 SGHDT, CDR2 YYEEEE. The DNA for the CDR3 is TGTGCCAGCAGCTTGTTCTCCCGGGACACTGGTAAAGCTTTCTTT. Translating it yields CASSLFSRDTGKAFF.

The sample holds many counts of this clonotype. The V and J genes are TRBV7-6 and TRBJ2-7, with 9 nucleotides matching TRBD2. The length of the CDR3 is 16 residues. Germline values: CDR1 SGHVS, CDR2 FNYEAQ. J was trimmed by 0 bases and V by 3 bases; bases with no gene match: 6. This CDR3 is CASSLMAGGSSYEQYF. Written as DNA, the CDR3 is TGTGCCAGCAGCTTGATGGCGGGAGGGTCCTCCTACGAGCAGTACTTC.

This clonotype was recorded many times. J is TRBJ2-1 and V is TRBV2; D gene ambiguous. Germline V gene lookup returns CDR1 SNHLY and CDR2 FYNNEI. This CDR3 has 11 residues. Trimming removed 7 bases from V and 4 bases from J, with 5 bases in between. In DNA, the CDR3 is TGTGCCAGCACCGGGTACAATGAGCAGTTCTTC. Its translation is CASTGYNEQFF. Full variable domain (missing parts from reference TRBV2 and TRBJ2-1): EPEVTQTPSHQVTQMGQEVILRCVPISNHLYFYWYRQILGQKVEFLVSFYNNEISEKSEIFDDQFSVERPDGSNFTLKIRSTKLEDSAMYFCASTGYNEQFFGPGTRLTVL.

This clonotype was counted at least ten times. This chain uses TRBV12-3 or TRBV12-4 with TRBJ2-5; the D is unclear. Trimming removed 2 bases at V and 3 bases at J, with 4 bases between. The CDR3 loop spans 12 amino acids. The CDR3 nucleotides read TGTGCCAGCAGTTTAACAGAAGAGACCCAGTACTTC. Translating it yields CASSLTEETQYF.

The table lists this clonotype with a few counts. The J gene is TRBJ1-1, the V gene TRBV6-5; D is unresolved. The germline CDR1 and CDR2 sequences are MNHEY and SVGAGI. V dropped 0 bases and J dropped 1 base, with 15 bases sitting between them. This CDR3 is 17 amino acids long. In nucleotides, the CDR3 is TGTGCCAGCAGTTACTCGGCTGGTTGGCTTGCGAACACTGAAGCTTTCTTT. It is translated as CASSYSAGWLANTEAFF.

This chain links TRBV2 with TRBJ1-2, with D unresolved. Germline V gives CDR1 SNHLY, CDR2 FYNNEI. V dropped 9 bases and J dropped 3 bases, with 17 bases sitting between them. The CDR3 is 14 amino acids. The CDR3 DNA reads TGTGCCAGTCCTGGCGGGTCTTTGGACTATGGCTACACCTTC. This sequence encodes CASPGGSLDYGYTF.

This clonotype was observed at least ten times. CDR3 amino acids: CSAREGVIPYEQYF. The CDR3 nucleotides are TGCAGTGCTAGAGAAGGAGTTATACCCTACGAGCAGTACTTC. The chain has TRBV20-1 and TRBJ2-7; no definite D call. This CDR3 has 14 amino acids. Germline V lookup: CDR1 DFQATT, CDR2 SNEGSKA (reference sequence). Trimming cost V 0 bases and J 2 bases, with 11 bases left between them.

The chain employs TRBV7-9 and TRBJ2-7; D may be TRBD2 (6 bases). The CDR3 extends over 15 amino acids. In germline, CDR1 is SEHNR, CDR2 FQNEAQ (reference sequence). With 5 bases removed from V and 2 bases from J, the gap between germline ends came to 16 bases. CDR3: CASSPPGEPAYEQYF. CDR3 bases: TGTGCCAGCAGCCCACCGGGAGAGCCCGCCTACGAGCAGTACTTC.

At least ten counts were recorded for this clonotype. V and J are TRBV10-3 and TRBJ2-1; D unclear. Germline loops: CDR1 ENHRY, CDR2 SYGVKD. The CDR3 covers 12 residues. Trimming left V 0 bases short and J 8 bases short, with 5 bases between. CDR3 protein: CAISESVDEQFF. DNA for the CDR3: TGTGCCATCAGTGAGTCGGTGGATGAGCAGTTCTTC.

This clonotype was counted many times. The gene calls are TRBV4-1 and TRBJ2-7; tentative D call: TRBD1 (5 bases). V was clipped by 0 bases and J by 3 bases, with 9 bases between them. The CDR3 is made up of 14 amino acids. Germline V gene data show CDR1 as MGHRA and CDR2 as YSYEKL. Written as DNA, the CDR3 is TGCGCCAGCAGCCAAGAACACAGGAACTACGAGCAGTACTTC. Protein: CASSQEHRNYEQYF.

This clonotype was counted ten times or more. The rearrangement uses TRBV5-5 and TRBJ2-3; TRBD2 aligns across 7 bases. The CDR3 is 15 amino acids. After removal of 0 bases from V and 4 bases from J, the junction contained 5 bases not matched to a gene. CDR1 and CDR2 (germline): SGHKS, YYEKEE (reference sequence). The CDR3 spells CASSLGASGSDTQYF. Written as DNA, the CDR3 is TGTGCCAGCAGCTTGGGAGCTAGCGGATCAGATACGCAGTATTTT.